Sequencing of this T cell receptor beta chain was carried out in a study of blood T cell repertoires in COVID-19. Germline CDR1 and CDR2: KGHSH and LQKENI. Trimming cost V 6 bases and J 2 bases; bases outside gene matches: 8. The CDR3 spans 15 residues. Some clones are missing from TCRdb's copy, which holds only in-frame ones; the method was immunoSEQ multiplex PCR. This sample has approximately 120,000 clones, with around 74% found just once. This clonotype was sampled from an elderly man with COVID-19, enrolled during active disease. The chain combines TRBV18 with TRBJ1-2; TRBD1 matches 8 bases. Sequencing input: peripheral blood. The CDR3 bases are TGTGCCAGCTCTCCCGGGACAGGTCCCAACTATGGCTACACCTTC. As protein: CASSPGTGPNYGYTF. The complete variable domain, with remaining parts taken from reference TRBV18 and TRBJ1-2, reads NAGVMQNPRHLVRRRGQEARLRCSPMKGHSHVYWYRQLPEEGLKFMVYLQKENIIDESGMPKERFSAEFPKEGPSILRIQQVVRGDSAAYFCASSPGTGPNYGYTFGSGTRLTVV.